This TCR beta chain was profiled in a study of OX40 agonist ivuxolimab in advanced cancers. The overall study: Of the participants, 40% had some prior anti-PD-1, anti-PD-L1 or anti-CTLA-4 therapy, which was allowed.

CDR3 size: 14 residues. Assay used: immunoSEQ multiplex PCR; TCRdb lists only in-frame clones, some missing. This table has roughly 62,000 clones, more than 85% appearing once. The source is an adult with an advanced solid tumor such as melanoma, head and neck, liver or kidney cancer. Sequencing was performed on CD4+ or CD8+ T cells sorted from blood, taken in a trial of the OX40 agonist ivuxolimab. The chain is built from TRBV21-1 and TRBJ1-1. TRBV21-1 is termed a pseudogene. The CDR3 sequence is CASSNEGSETEAFF. CDR3 DNA: TGTGCCAGCAGCAATGAGGGTTCGGAAACTGAAGCTTTCTTT.